This T cell receptor beta chain was sequenced for a study of OX40 agonist ivuxolimab in advanced cancers. Broader study findings: In the 0.1 to 3.0 mg/kg range, CD4+ and CD8+ blood T cells had expanded clonally by week 6.

CDR1 is SGHAT and CDR2 is FQNNGV in the germline V gene. The length of the CDR3 is 14 residues. V lost 5 bases to trimming and J lost 1 base, with 10 bases between them. TCRdb keeps only in-frame clones here, not all; method: immunoSEQ multiplex PCR. The sample shows roughly 62,000 clones, roughly 90% of them seen only once. Concerning this clone: The antigen is not known.

The receptor was isolated from an adult with an advanced solid tumor such as melanoma, head and neck, liver or kidney cancer. The sequencing here drew on CD4+ or CD8+ T cells sorted from blood, taken in a trial of the OX40 agonist ivuxolimab. J is TRBJ2-3 and V is TRBV11-2; D is uncertain. CDR3: CASSPILGTDTQYF. The CDR3 bases are TGTGCCAGCAGCCCCATTTTGGGCACAGATACGCAGTATTTT. Combining the CDR3 with reference TRBV11-2 and TRBJ2-3 gives the whole variable domain EAGVAQSPRYKIIEKRQSVAFWCNPISGHATLYWYQQILGQGPKLLIQFQNNGVVDDSQLPKDRFSAERLKGVDSTLKIQPAKLEDSAVYLCASSPILGTDTQYFGPGTRLTVL.